These 30 T cell receptor beta chains originate from one sample sequenced in a study of blood T cell repertoires in COVID-19. Only in-frame clones appear in the TCRdb table, and some are missing; sequencing was by immunoSEQ multiplex PCR. Among fewer than 250,000 clones listed, about 88% were seen once. Sample: PBMCs or T cells enriched from blood (not recorded which). The source of these receptors is a woman aged 35 to 49 in a cohort exposed to, infected with or recovered from COVID-19 (not recorded which).

This clone showed up just a few times. This chain connects TRBV7-9 to TRBJ1-1; D is possibly TRBD1 (5 bases). The CDR3 has 13 amino acids. Between the trimmed V and J ends, which lost 5 bases and 3 bases, there was a span of 10 bases. From germline, CDR1 is SEHNR and CDR2 FQNEAQ (reference sequence). This CDR3 reads CASSPTAYTEAFF. DNA of the CDR3: TGTGCCAGCAGCCCGACAGCCTACACTGAAGCTTTCTTT.

There are a few counts of this clone. J is TRBJ1-3 and V is TRBV13; D might be TRBD1 (5 bases). The CDR3 has 13 residues. Trimming left V 5 bases short and J 5 bases short, with 10 bases between. The germline V gene encodes CDR1 PRHDT and CDR2 FYEKMQ (reference sequence). Here the CDR3 reads CASSDGHRNTIYF. The CDR3 coding sequence is TGTGCCAGCAGCGACGGACACCGAAACACCATATATTTT.

This clone is deemed medium-sized (0.01 to 0.1%). CDR3 sequence reads: CASSLTGGHTEAFF. The CDR3 DNA follows: TGTGCCAGCAGCCTCACAGGGGGTCACACTGAAGCTTTCTTT. The V gene is TRBV7-9, the J gene TRBJ1-1; 8 positions agree with TRBD1. CDR3 length: 14 amino acids. The V and J ends lost 5 bases and 3 bases, in that order; junction bases with no gene match: 5. Looked up from germline, CDR1 is SEHNR and CDR2 is FQNEAQ (reference sequence).

The chain links TRBV6-6 to TRBJ2-5; D might be TRBD1 (7 bases). Germline V gene sequence: CDR1 MNHNY, CDR2 SVGAGI (reference sequence). CDR3 length: 14 residues. Trimming shortened V by 2 bases and J by 4 bases, and 11 bases separated the two germline ends. The CDR3 region is CASSYNRGGETQYF. CDR3 coding DNA: TGTGCCAGCAGTTACAACAGGGGAGGAGAGACCCAGTACTTC.

This clone was seen only a few times. CDR3 nucleotides: TGTGCCAGCAGCTACGGGACAGGCTCTGGAAACACCATATATTTT. It encodes CASSYGTGSGNTIYF. The chain carries TRBV7-8 and TRBJ1-3; TRBD1 agrees at 8 bases. The V and J ends lost 4 bases and 0 bases, in that order; junction bases with no gene match: 2. Germline V CDR1 and CDR2: SGHVS, FQNEAQ. The CDR3 runs 15 residues.

This clone appeared a single time. The CDR3 nucleotides are TGTGCCAGCAGTGAACTAGCGGGAGCCTACGGGGAGCAGTACTTC. Translating it yields CASSELAGAYGEQYF. The chain links TRBV6-1 to TRBJ2-7; 10 bases are a match to TRBD2. Germline CDR1 and CDR2: MNHNS and SASEGT. With 2 bases clipped from V and 7 bases from J, the junction kept 8 bases outside the gene matches. The CDR3 contains 15 residues.

The chain combines TRBV11-2 with TRBJ2-2, with D maybe TRBD2 (5 bases). Germline-derived CDR1 and CDR2 are SGHAT and FQNNGV. The CDR3 runs to 15 residues. V was trimmed by 1 base and J by 3 bases, leaving 9 bases between them. CDR3 sequence: CASSLGGADTGELFF. CDR3 nucleotide sequence: TGTGCCAGCAGCTTAGGGGGAGCGGACACCGGGGAGCTGTTTTTT.

This clone was recorded once. The chain combines TRBV24-1 with TRBJ1-2, with 8 bases matching TRBD1. The CDR3 covers 17 residues. Germline trimming cut 5 bases from V and 6 bases from J; bases unmatched to any gene: 16. CDR1 and CDR2 from the germline V gene are KGHDR and SFDVKD. The CDR3 sequence is CATSAQRGGRGHHGYTF. The CDR3 DNA sequence: TGTGCCACCAGTGCCCAACGTGGAGGCAGGGGGCACCATGGCTACACCTTC.

This clone has just one count. The rearrangement joins TRBV5-4 to TRBJ2-1, with unresolved D. CDR3 length: 12 residues. Germline V gives CDR1 SGHNT, CDR2 YYREEE (reference sequence). V was pared by 0 bases and J by 8 bases, with 6 bases between. The CDR3 nucleotides are TGTGCCAGCAGCTTGGCGAGAGATGAGCAGTTCTTC. This gives the protein CASSLARDEQFF.

The CDR3 DNA reads as TGTGCTAGTGGGTTAGCGGGAGAGGTAACCGGGGAGCTGTTTTTT. Translating gives CASGLAGEVTGELFF. The chain recombines TRBV12-5 with TRBJ2-2; TRBD2 matches 9 bases. V lost 6 bases to trimming and J lost 5 bases; unmatched junction nucleotides: 7. There are 15 residues in the CDR3. The V gene's germline CDR1 is LGHNT and CDR2 FRNRAP.

The chain recombines TRBV30 with TRBJ1-2; the D gene is possibly TRBD1 (6 bases). The V gene's germline CDR1 is GTSNPN and CDR2 SVGIG (reference sequence). The CDR3 is made up of 13 amino acids. The germline V and J ends were trimmed by 0 bases and 3 bases, with 8 bases remaining between them. The CDR3 nucleotides read TGTGCCTGGAGTGTACAGGGATACTATGGCTACACCTTC. As protein: CAWSVQGYYGYTF.

The V call is TRBV29-1, the J call TRBJ2-7; the match to TRBD1 covers 8 bases. With 4 bases clipped from V and 3 bases from J, the junction kept 8 bases outside the gene matches. This CDR3 has 14 residues. Germline V lookup: CDR1 SQVTM, CDR2 ANQGSEA. The CDR3 here is CSVGPDRADYEQYF. CDR3 DNA sequence: TGCAGCGTTGGACCGGACAGGGCCGACTACGAGCAGTACTTC.

V usage is TRBV6-5 and J usage is TRBJ1-1, with D unclear. The CDR3 has 13 amino acids. V was shortened by 10 bases and J by 1 base, with 13 bases between the two germline ends. Per the germline V gene, CDR1 is MNHEY and CDR2 is SVGAGI. The CDR3 reads CATIFGTNTEAFF. CDR3 nucleotide sequence: TGTGCCACCATCTTTGGCACGAACACTGAAGCTTTCTTT.

The chain is built from TRBV5-1 and TRBJ1-2; 8 nucleotides match TRBD1. Trimming at V came to 4 bases and at J to 5 bases, leaving 10 bases not matched to a gene. This CDR3 region has 15 residues. Germline V CDR1 and CDR2: SGHRS, YFSETQ. The CDR3 sequence is CASSQTGGLGYGYTF. CDR3 coding DNA: TGCGCCAGCAGCCAAACAGGGGGGCTCGGGTATGGCTACACCTTC.

The gene calls are TRBV19 and TRBJ2-7, with a weak D call TRBD1 (5 bases). The germline CDR1 and CDR2 sequences are LNHDA and SQIVND (reference sequence). Deletions cut 3 bases from V and 2 bases from J, with 14 bases between. The CDR3 has 15 residues. CDR3: CASSMTIGAPYEQYF. CDR3 nucleotides: TGTGCCAGTAGTATGACCATAGGGGCGCCCTACGAGCAGTACTTC.

V gene TRBV15 combines with J gene TRBJ2-3; D perhaps matches TRBD1 (5 bases). Germline V gene sequence: CDR1 LNHNV, CDR2 YYDKDF (reference sequence). This CDR3 has 14 amino acids. V was shortened by 1 base and J by 3 bases, with 8 bases between the two germline ends. CDR3 protein: CATSRVRQTDTQYF. The CDR3 DNA reads TGTGCCACCAGCAGAGTCCGACAGACAGATACGCAGTATTTT.

The chain has TRBV7-2 and TRBJ2-3, with 8 bases lining up with TRBD2. With 7 bases clipped from V and 5 bases from J, the junction kept 14 bases outside the gene matches. The CDR3 runs 16 residues. The germline V gene encodes CDR1 SGHTA and CDR2 FQGNSA. CDR3 sequence (DNA): TGTGCCAGCACCGACCTAGGCGGGAGGCCCGGAGATACGCAGTATTTT. Translation: CASTDLGGRPGDTQYF.

The J gene is TRBJ2-2, the V gene TRBV10-3; TRBD1 matches 10 bases. Germline V gene data show CDR1 as ENHRY and CDR2 as SYGVKD. Losses at the gene ends were 7 bases for V and 4 bases for J; bases not matched to a gene: 18. CDR3 length: 19 residues. CDR3 residues: CAIKPGQGRLAESTGELFF. Here the CDR3 DNA reads TGTGCCATCAAACCGGGACAGGGGAGGCTAGCGGAGAGCACCGGGGAGCTGTTTTTT.

V gene TRBV7-9 combines with J gene TRBJ2-3; the D gene is possibly TRBD2 (5 bases). Germline V gives CDR1 SEHNR, CDR2 FQNEAQ (reference sequence). This CDR3 is 15 amino acids long. Trimming stripped 5 bases from V and 4 bases from J, with 16 bases between. CDR3 nucleotide sequence: TGTGCCAGCAGCCCGCCGCGGGCAGTTTCAGATACGCAGTATTTT. It codes for CASSPPRAVSDTQYF.

This chain connects TRBV19 to TRBJ1-1; 12 nucleotides align to TRBD1. There are 16 residues in the CDR3. The J segment lost 5 bases and the V segment lost 5 bases, leaving 9 bases of the junction unmatched. Germline values: CDR1 LNHDA, CDR2 SQIVND (reference sequence). Here the CDR3 DNA reads TGTGCCAGTAGTGTCGGGACAGGGGGCGCGTGGACTGAAGCTTTCTTT. Encoded protein: CASSVGTGGAWTEAFF. Full variable domain (missing parts from reference TRBV19 and TRBJ1-1): DGGITQSPKYLFRKEGQNVTLSCEQNLNHDAMYWYRQDPGQGLRLIYYSQIVNDFQKGDIAEGYSVSREKKESFPLTVTSAQKNPTAFYLCASSVGTGGAWTEAFFGQGTRLTVV.

V usage is TRBV3-1 (or the pseudogene TRBV3-2) and J usage is TRBJ1-2; D gene ambiguous. The V gene lost 1 base and the J gene lost 4 bases, with 10 bases spanning the gap. This CDR3 contains 14 residues. Germline CDR1 and CDR2: LGHDT and YNNKEL (reference sequence). The chain's CDR3 is CASSQGSGSYGYTF. In DNA, the CDR3 is TGTGCCAGCAGCCAAGGAAGTGGCAGCTATGGCTACACCTTC.

This clone came up once. The rearrangement joins TRBV12-3 or TRBV12-4 to TRBJ2-7; 7 bases are a match to TRBD1. Trimming cost V 6 bases and J 6 bases; bases outside gene matches: 8. This CDR3 region has 13 residues. The CDR3 coding sequence is TGTGCCAGCAGCCGACAGACAGGGAGCGAGCAGTACTTC. Translating it yields CASSRQTGSEQYF.

V gene TRBV5-1 combines with J gene TRBJ1-1, with 10 bases matching TRBD1. Germline CDR1 SGHRS, CDR2 YFSETQ. This CDR3 is built from 15 residues. J was trimmed by 3 bases and V by 4 bases; bases with no gene match: 6. As DNA, the CDR3 is TGCGCCAGCAGCCAGGGACAGGGGTTGGACACTGAAGCTTTCTTT. Protein: CASSQGQGLDTEAFF.

The chain is built from TRBV27 and TRBJ2-1; TRBD1 agrees at 8 bases. J lost 8 bases, V lost 6 bases, and 9 bases had no gene match. Germline CDR1 is MNHEY and CDR2 is SMNVEV (reference sequence). The CDR3 totals 14 residues. The CDR3 region has the DNA TGTGCCAGCAGCGAGGACAGGGTTGACCATGAGCAGTTCTTC. Its protein product is CASSEDRVDHEQFF.

This chain uses TRBV27 with TRBJ1-4; D ambiguous. Trimming took 7 bases from V and 2 from J, leaving 14 bases between them. Germline V CDR1 and CDR2: MNHEY, SMNVEV (reference sequence). The CDR3 sequence is 15 residues long. DNA of the CDR3: TGTGCCAGCAACTGGCGAAGGGAGACTAATGAAAAACTGTTTTTT. Protein product: CASNWRRETNEKLFF.

The rearrangement uses TRBV5-1 and TRBJ1-4, with TRBD1 matching over 7 bases. The CDR3 is made up of 16 amino acids. V was pared by 4 bases and J by 0 bases, with 6 bases of the junction left unmatched. Germline CDR1 SGHRS, CDR2 YFSETQ. The CDR3 reads CASSVAGQTTNEKLFF. In nucleotides, the CDR3 is TGCGCCAGCAGCGTTGCGGGACAGACAACTAATGAAAAACTGTTTTTT.

Remarks on this clone: A read error is likely, as this CDR3 ends without the conserved phenylalanine or tryptophan. The chain uses TRBV29-1 and TRBJ2-3, with D possibly matching TRBD1 (5 bases). V lost 3 bases and J 4 bases, leaving 20 bases between the germline ends. CDR1 is SQVTM, CDR2 ANQGSEA, per germline. There are 16 residues in the CDR3. This CDR3 reads CSVDTLTATFADTQYL. The CDR3 bases are TGCAGCGTTGACACTTTGACAGCTACCTTCGCAGATACGCAGTATCTT.

The chain has TRBV5-6 and TRBJ1-5, with 11 bases aligning to TRBD1. This CDR3 region has 17 residues. With 4 bases clipped from V and 5 bases from J, the junction kept 11 bases outside the gene matches. The V gene's germline CDR1 is SGHDT and CDR2 YYEEEE. The CDR3 DNA reads TGTGCCAGCAGCCTGGGACAAGGACAGGGGGCTTATCAGCCCCAGCATTTT. Its translation is CASSLGQGQGAYQPQHF. Supplemented by reference TRBV5-6 and TRBJ1-5, the full variable domain reads DAGVTQSPTHLIKTRGQQVTLRCSPKSGHDTVSWYQQALGQGPQFIFQYYEEEERQRGNFPDRFSGHQFPNYSSELNVNALLLGDSALYLCASSLGQGQGAYQPQHFGDGTRLSIL.

In this sample, this clone turned up many times. This chain connects TRBV4-3 to TRBJ2-1; TRBD2 aligns across 10 bases. Trimming at V came to 1 base and at J to 8 bases, leaving 8 bases not matched to a gene. Germline V gives CDR1 LGHNA, CDR2 YSLEER. This CDR3 has 16 residues. CDR3 DNA sequence: TGCGCCAGCAGCCAAGGGGTAGCGGGAGGTCCCGATGAGCAGTTCTTC. It translates to CASSQGVAGGPDEQFF.

V usage is TRBV5-1 and J usage is TRBJ1-2; D gene unclear. CDR3 size: 13 residues. The V and J ends lost 0 bases and 1 base respectively, with 4 bases between them. Germline V gene lookup returns CDR1 SGHRS and CDR2 YFSETQ. The CDR3 loop reads CASSLADNYGYTF. The CDR3 bases are TGCGCCAGCAGCTTGGCAGATAACTATGGCTACACCTTC.